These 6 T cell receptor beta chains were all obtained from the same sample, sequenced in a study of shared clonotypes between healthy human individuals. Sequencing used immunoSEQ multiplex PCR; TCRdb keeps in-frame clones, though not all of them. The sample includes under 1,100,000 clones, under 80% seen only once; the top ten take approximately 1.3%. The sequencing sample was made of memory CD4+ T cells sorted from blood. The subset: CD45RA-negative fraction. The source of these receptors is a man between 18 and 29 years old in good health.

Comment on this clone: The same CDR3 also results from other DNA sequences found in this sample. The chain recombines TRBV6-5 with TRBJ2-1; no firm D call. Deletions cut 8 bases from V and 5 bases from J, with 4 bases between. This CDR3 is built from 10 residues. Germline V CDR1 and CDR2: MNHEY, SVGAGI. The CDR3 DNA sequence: TGTGCCAGCGGTAACAATGAGCAGTTCTTC. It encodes CASGNNEQFF.

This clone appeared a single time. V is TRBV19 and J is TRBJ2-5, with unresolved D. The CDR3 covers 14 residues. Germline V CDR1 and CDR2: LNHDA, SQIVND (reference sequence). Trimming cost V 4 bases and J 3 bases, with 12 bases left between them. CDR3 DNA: TGTGCCAGTAGTAGGGCCGTTTGGGAAGAGACCCAGTACTTC. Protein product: CASSRAVWEETQYF.

The CDR3 sequence is CASGSPGRGDYEQYF. Here the CDR3 DNA reads TGCGCCAGCGGATCACCTGGGCGGGGGGACTACGAGCAGTACTTC. The chain recombines TRBV10-2 with TRBJ2-7, with 8 bases fitting TRBD2. The CDR3 consists of 15 residues. Per the germline V gene, CDR1 is WSHSY and CDR2 is SAAADI. The J segment lost 3 bases and the V segment lost 8 bases, leaving 12 bases of the junction unmatched.

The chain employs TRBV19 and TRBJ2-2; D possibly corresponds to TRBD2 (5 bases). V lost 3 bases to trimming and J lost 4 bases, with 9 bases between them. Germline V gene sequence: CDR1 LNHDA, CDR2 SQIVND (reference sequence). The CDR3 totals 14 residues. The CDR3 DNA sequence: TGTGCCAGTAGTATTGAGGGAACCACCGGGGAGCTGTTTTTT. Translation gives CASSIEGTTGELFF.

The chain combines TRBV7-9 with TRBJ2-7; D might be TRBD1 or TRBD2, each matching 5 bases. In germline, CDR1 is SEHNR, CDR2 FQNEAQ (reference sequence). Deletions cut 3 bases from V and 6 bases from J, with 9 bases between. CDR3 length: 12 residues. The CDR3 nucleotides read TGTGCCAGCAGCTTTCCCGGGACCGAGCAGTACTTC. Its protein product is CASSFPGTEQYF.

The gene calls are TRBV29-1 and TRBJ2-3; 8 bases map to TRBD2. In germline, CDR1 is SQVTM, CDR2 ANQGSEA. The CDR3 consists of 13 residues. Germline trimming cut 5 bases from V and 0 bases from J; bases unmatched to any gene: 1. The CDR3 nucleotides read TGCAGCGTTAGGACTAGCAGCACAGATACGCAGTATTTT. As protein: CSVRTSSTDTQYF.